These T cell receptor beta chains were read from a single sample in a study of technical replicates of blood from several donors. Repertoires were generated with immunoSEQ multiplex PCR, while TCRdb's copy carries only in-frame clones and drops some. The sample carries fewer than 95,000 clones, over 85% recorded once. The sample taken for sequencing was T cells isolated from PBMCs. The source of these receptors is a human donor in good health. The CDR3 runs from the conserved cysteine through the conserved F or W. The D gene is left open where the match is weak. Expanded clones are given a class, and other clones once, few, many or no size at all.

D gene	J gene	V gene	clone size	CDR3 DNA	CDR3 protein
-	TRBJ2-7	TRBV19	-	TGTGCCAGTAGTGTCGACCTAGTTGGGGAGCAGTACTTC	CASSVDLVGEQYF
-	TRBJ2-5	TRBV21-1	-	TGTGCCAGCAGCAAAGAAGGTCTTCGTCAGGCTGGGTTCCCAGAGACCCAGTACTTC	CASSKEGLRQAGFPETQYF
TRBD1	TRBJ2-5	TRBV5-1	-	TGCGCCAGCAGCGGGGGACAGATGCGGTACCAAGAGACCCAGTACTTC	CASSGGQMRYQETQYF
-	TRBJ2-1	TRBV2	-	TGTGCCAGCAAGGAGGGTTTTGATGAGCAGTTCTTC	CASKEGFDEQFF
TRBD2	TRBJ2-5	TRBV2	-	TGTGCCAGCAGGCGGGAGGGGGAGACCCAGTACTTC	CASRREGETQYF
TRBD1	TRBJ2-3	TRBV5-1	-	TGCGCCAACAGGAACCGGACAGGGGGCACAGATACGCAGTATTTT	CANRNRTGGTDTQYF
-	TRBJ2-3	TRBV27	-	TGTGCCAGCAGTCCAACCTCCGGACTACCAGATACGCAGTATTTT	CASSPTSGLPDTQYF
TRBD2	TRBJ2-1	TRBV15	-	TGTGCCACCAGCAGAGATCAAGCGGGGGCAAGCTCCTACAATGAGCAGTTCTTC	CATSRDQAGASSYNEQFF
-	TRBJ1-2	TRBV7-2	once	TGTGCCAGCAGCTCGGGTCTTAACTATGGCTACACCTTC	CASSSGLNYGYTF
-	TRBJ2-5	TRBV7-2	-	TGTGCCAGCAGCTTGGCCCTAGTCGGAGAGACCCAGTACTTC	CASSLALVGETQYF
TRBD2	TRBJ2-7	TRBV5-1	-	TGCGCCAGCAGCTTGGATCCTAGCGGCCCCTACGAGCAGTACTTC	CASSLDPSGPYEQYF
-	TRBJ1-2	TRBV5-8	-	TGTGCCAGCAGATCGGCAGGGGCGAGTGGCTACACCTTC	CASRSAGASGYTF
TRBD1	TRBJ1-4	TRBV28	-	TGTGCCAGCAGTTCATGGGGACAGACAGAGGAAAAACTGTTTTTT	CASSSWGQTEEKLFF
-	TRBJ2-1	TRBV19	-	TGTGCCAGTAGGGAGCGGGTCTCCTACAATGAGCAGTTCTTC	CASRERVSYNEQFF